Listed here are 21 T cell receptor beta chains from one sample, sequenced in a study of cytomegalovirus exposure and HLA in healthy donors (dated by TCRdb to about 2017). The protocol used for the library was the immunoSEQ multiplex PCR assay. For the multiplex PCR, a mixture combining 60 forward primers for TCR Vbeta segments and 13 reverse primers for TCR Jbeta segments was used. The table comes from immuneACCESS by way of TCRdb, which keeps in-frame sequences with V and J called. Part of the clones is missing from these tables; in studies checked, under half for an unresolved V gene and the rest for unknown reasons. This sample holds under 85,000 clones; over 75% were observed only once. The top ten clonotypes cover almost 4.5% of the sample. Sample: PBMCs. The receptors come from a woman aged 30 to 39 in good health and CMV-seronegative.

The chain uses TRBV7-8 and TRBJ1-3; tentatively, D is TRBD1 (6 bases). V lost 1 base to trimming and J lost 0 bases, with 10 bases between them. CDR1 is SGHVS, CDR2 FQNEAQ, per germline. The CDR3 consists of 16 residues. The CDR3 DNA reads as TGTGCCAGCAGCTTAGGAAGGGGGAACTCTGGAAACACCATATATTTT. Translated, it gives CASSLGRGNSGNTIYF.

The chain employs TRBV29-1 and TRBJ2-1, with D tentatively TRBD2 (6 bases). Germline V gene data show CDR1 as SQVTM and CDR2 as ANQGSEA. The CDR3 extends over 16 amino acids. Trimming shortened V by 3 bases and J by 6 bases, and 21 bases separated the two germline ends. DNA of the CDR3: TGCAGCGTTGATTCGGAGGGCCTTAACGGGCGCAATGAGCAGTTCTTC. Translation: CSVDSEGLNGRNEQFF.

This chain connects TRBV5-1 to TRBJ2-2; D is ambiguous. V lost 1 base, J lost 1 base, and 5 bases lay in between. The V gene's germline CDR1 is SGHRS and CDR2 YFSETQ. The CDR3 contains 14 residues. CDR3 residues: CASSLPGNTGELFF. The CDR3 nucleotides read TGCGCCAGCAGCTTGCCCGGGAACACCGGGGAGCTGTTTTTT.

The chain uses TRBV13 and TRBJ1-5; D remains ambiguous. The V end was cut by 4 bases, the J end by 0 bases, with 10 bases between. From germline, CDR1 is PRHDT and CDR2 FYEKMQ (reference sequence). There are 15 residues in the CDR3. The CDR3 DNA sequence: TGTGCCAGCAGCTCCGGGAGATATAGCAATCAGCCCCAGCATTTT. Protein product: CASSSGRYSNQPQHF.

A few counts support this clone. The chain is built from TRBV6-5 and TRBJ2-6; D is undetermined. The ends were cut back, 5 bases at V and 0 bases at J, with 5 bases in the middle. CDR3 length equals 14 residues. Germline V gene sequence: CDR1 MNHEY, CDR2 SVGAGI. CDR3 amino acids: CASSLSSGANVLTF. The CDR3 DNA is TGTGCCAGCAGTCTTAGCTCTGGGGCCAACGTCCTGACTTTC.

The chain has TRBV7-2 and TRBJ2-7; 11 positions agree with TRBD2. V was clipped by 4 bases and J by 2 bases; unmatched bases: 4. CDR3 length: 15 residues. The germline gives CDR1 SGHTA, CDR2 FQGNSA. CDR3 in DNA: TGTGCCAGCAGCTCCGGACTAGCGGGCCCCTACGAGCAGTACTTC. It codes for CASSSGLAGPYEQYF.

The chain links TRBV6-1 to TRBJ1-1; 7 bases agree with TRBD1. V gave up 2 bases and J gave up 0 bases; unmatched junction bases: 6. The CDR3 runs to 16 residues. Germline lookup yields CDR1 MNHNS and CDR2 SASEGT. The CDR3 DNA follows: TGTGCCAGCAGTGAATTAGGGGGCGTCATGAACACTGAAGCTTTCTTT. The encoded protein is CASSELGGVMNTEAFF.

This clone was recorded a few times. V usage is TRBV28 and J usage is TRBJ2-5; 8 nucleotides line up with TRBD2. The CDR3 is 14 amino acids. The germline V gene encodes CDR1 MDHEN and CDR2 SYDVKM. V was clipped by 3 bases and J by 4 bases; unmatched bases: 4. CDR3 residues: CASSFRAGGETQYF. CDR3 DNA sequence: TGTGCCAGCAGTTTTAGGGCGGGGGGAGAGACCCAGTACTTC.

The V gene is TRBV13, the J gene TRBJ2-5; D may be TRBD1 (6 bases). The CDR3 contains 14 residues. Germline CDR1 reads PRHDT; CDR2 reads FYEKMQ (reference sequence). The V end was cut by 7 bases, the J end by 5 bases, with 17 bases between. For the CDR3, the DNA is TGTGCCAGCACCCAGGGGCACCTGGGGGAGACCCAGTACTTC. Translating gives CASTQGHLGETQYF.

The chain couples TRBV4-3 to TRBJ2-3; a weak D match, TRBD2 (6 bases). The CDR3 consists of 17 residues. Germline-derived CDR1 and CDR2 are LGHNA and YSLEER. The V end was cut by 5 bases, the J end by 5 bases, with 23 bases between. The CDR3: CASSEYSPGDSVDTQYF. For the CDR3, the DNA is TGCGCCAGCAGCGAATATTCCCCGGGGGATTCGGTAGATACGCAGTATTTT.

The CDR3 sequence: CASSPTDSTGPYGYTF. CDR3 nucleotides: TGTGCCAGCAGCCCAACTGATTCGACAGGGCCCTATGGCTACACCTTC. The chain employs TRBV7-9 and TRBJ1-2; TRBD1 matches at 7 bases. V lost 5 bases and J lost 4; bases outside the gene matches: 13. The CDR3 is made up of 16 amino acids. CDR1 is SEHNR and CDR2 is FQNEAQ in the germline V gene (reference sequence).

The gene calls are TRBV7-9 and TRBJ2-7; D is possibly TRBD2 (6 bases). CDR1 is SEHNR, CDR2 FQNEAQ, per germline (reference sequence). Between the trimmed V and J ends, which lost 4 bases and 5 bases, there was a span of 9 bases. There are 12 residues in the CDR3. In DNA form, the CDR3 reads TGTGCCAGCAGCTCGGGACTCAACGAGCAGTACTTC. Translated: CASSSGLNEQYF.

The V gene is TRBV6-1, the J gene TRBJ2-7; D is ambiguous. This CDR3 contains 14 residues. V was shortened by 5 bases and J by 4 bases, with 15 bases between the two germline ends. CDR1 is MNHNS, CDR2 SASEGT, per germline. The CDR3 nucleotides read TGTGCCAGCAGTACTTCCGCCGAGAGGTACGAGCAGTACTTC. Protein product: CASSTSAERYEQYF.

This rearrangement joins TRBV7-9 to TRBJ2-1; 8 bases map to TRBD2. Germline values: CDR1 SEHNR, CDR2 FQNEAQ (reference sequence). This CDR3 contains 12 residues. The V gene end was trimmed by 5 bases and the J gene end by 15 bases; junction bases not matched to a gene: 9. CDR3 in DNA: TGTGCCAGCAGCCAGCCATTAGCGGGGCCGTTCTTC. Encoded protein: CASSQPLAGPFF.

Comments on this clone: Additional DNA sequences in this sample encode the identical CDR3. J is TRBJ2-2 and V is TRBV9; no definite D call. The CDR3 contains 14 residues. The V end lost 0 bases, the J end lost 2 bases, and 5 bases lay between the germline ends. CDR1 is SGDLS and CDR2 is YYNGEE in the germline V gene. CDR3 sequence reads: CASSVAGNTGELFF. Here the CDR3 DNA reads TGTGCCAGCAGCGTAGCGGGTAACACCGGGGAGCTGTTTTTT.

This clone was counted between two and nine times. The rearrangement uses TRBV29-1 and TRBJ2-1; 7 bases are shared with TRBD1. The CDR3 loop spans 12 amino acids. The V gene's germline CDR1 is SQVTM and CDR2 ANQGSEA. V lost 8 bases to trimming and J lost 7 bases; unmatched junction nucleotides: 8. CDR3 DNA: TGCAGCCCACGGACAGGTCGGAATGAGCAGTTCTTC. The encoded protein is CSPRTGRNEQFF.

J is TRBJ1-2 and V is TRBV6-5; D is perhaps TRBD1 (5 bases). CDR3 length: 13 residues. V was clipped by 6 bases and J by 4 bases, with 12 bases between them. CDR1 is MNHEY and CDR2 is SVGAGI in the germline V gene. The CDR3 sequence is CASRGALGYGYTF. The CDR3 DNA follows: TGTGCCAGCAGAGGGGCGCTGGGCTATGGCTACACCTTC.

The rearrangement links TRBV10-2 to TRBJ2-7; D may be TRBD1 (7 bases). Germline CDR1 reads WSHSY; CDR2 reads SAAADI. Trimming took 6 bases from V and 3 from J, leaving 12 bases between them. The CDR3 has 13 amino acids. The CDR3 DNA reads TGCGCCAGCAGGGAGGGACAGTACTACGAGCAGTACTTC. Translated, it gives CASREGQYYEQYF.

This clone appeared a single time. V and J are TRBV9 and TRBJ1-6; D perhaps matches TRBD1 (6 bases). CDR1 is SGDLS and CDR2 is YYNGEE in the germline V gene. The CDR3 runs 16 residues. Trimming removed 2 bases at V and 5 bases at J, with 14 bases between. The CDR3 here is CASSVDPQGNNSPLHF. CDR3 DNA: TGTGCCAGCAGCGTCGATCCACAGGGTAATAATTCACCCCTCCACTTT.

The chain recombines TRBV7-8 with TRBJ1-1, with D unresolved. V lost 0 bases to trimming and J lost 0 bases, with 5 bases between them. Germline lookup yields CDR1 SGHVS and CDR2 FQNEAQ. The CDR3 has 14 amino acids. The CDR3 loop reads CASSLAYMNTEAFF. CDR3 in DNA: TGTGCCAGCAGCTTAGCGTACATGAACACTGAAGCTTTCTTT.

The V gene is TRBV5-6, the J gene TRBJ2-3; possible D gene TRBD2, 6 bases. The CDR3 is 14 amino acids. Trimming took off 1 base at V and 4 bases at J, with 10 bases between the two ends. Looked up from germline, CDR1 is SGHDT and CDR2 is YYEEEE. CDR3 in amino acids: CASSLTSRSDTQYF. The CDR3 bases are TGTGCCAGCAGCTTGACTAGCAGATCAGATACGCAGTATTTT.